Listed below are T cell receptor beta chains from one sample, sequenced in a study of CD8+ T cells in alopecia areata. Sequenced by immunoSEQ multiplex PCR; TCRdb stores in-frame clones only, minus some. The sample contains about 200,000 clones, nearly 60% of which appear only once. This material consisted of CD4+ T cells sorted from blood, taken at week 24, from a patient treated with tofacitinib. Every receptor here comes from a human donor with alopecia areata. The CDR3 runs from the conserved cysteine through the conserved F or W. The D gene is left open where the match is weak. Size tells how often a clone was seen (once, few, many) or the class of an expanded clone, and some rows leave it out.

clone_size d_call j_call cdr3_length v_call cdr3_aa cdr3_nt
NA NA TRBJ2-3 17 TRBV5-1 CASSPFTDSLSTDTQYF TGCGCCAGCAGCCCATTCACCGACTCCCTCAGCACAGATACGCAGTATTTT
few NA TRBJ1-2 15 TRBV7-9 CASSLASAGGYGYTF TGTGCCAGCAGCTTAGCGTCGGCGGGGGGCTATGGCTACACCTTC
NA NA TRBJ1-6 19 TRBV27 CASSSQRPRSGLYNSPLHF TGTGCCAGCAGTTCCCAACGGCCCCGGAGCGGCCTCTATAATTCACCCCTCCACTTT
NA NA TRBJ1-2 14 TRBV14 CASSLIPGRRGYTF TGTGCCAGCAGCCTAATACCAGGACGCCGAGGCTACACCTTC
NA NA TRBJ1-5 16 TRBV21-1 CASSKKSEYSNQPQHF TGTGCCAGCAGCAAAAAGTCAGAGTATAGCAATCAGCCCCAGCATTTT
few NA TRBJ1-2 14 TRBV18 CASSPADTYYGYTF TGTGCCAGCTCACCAGCAGATACCTACTATGGCTACACCTTC
NA NA TRBJ2-5 11 TRBV2 CASSERETQYF TGTGCCAGCAGTGAGAGGGAGACCCAGTACTTC
NA NA TRBJ2-1 17 TRBV15 CATSRDRRGIVPDEQFF TGTGCCACCAGCAGAGACCGGAGAGGGATAGTGCCGGATGAGCAGTTCTTC
NA NA TRBJ1-1 13 TRBV10-3 CAISETANTEAFF TGTGCCATCAGTGAAACGGCGAACACTGAAGCTTTCTTT
NA NA TRBJ1-4 16 TRBV4-1 CASRSAERSLIEKLFF TGCGCCAGCAGATCGGCTGAGCGGTCGCTTATTGAAAAACTGTTTTTT
few NA TRBJ2-1 13 TRBV5-5 CASSLGSTEEQFF TGTGCCAGCAGCTTGGGATCCACTGAAGAGCAGTTCTTC
NA NA TRBJ2-7 13 TRBV7-6 CASSLDLRGEQYF TGTGCCAGCAGCTTGGACCTCAGGGGCGAGCAGTACTTC
NA NA TRBJ2-1 13 TRBV5-1 CASSLGRDNEQFF TGCGCCAGCAGCTTAGGAAGGGACAATGAGCAGTTCTTC
many TRBD1 TRBJ2-1 14 TRBV6-1 CASRSGTGVNEQFF TGTGCCAGCCGAAGTGGGACAGGGGTCAATGAGCAGTTCTTC
NA TRBD1 TRBJ2-1 15 TRBV2 CASSDRQGSRNEQFF TGTGCCAGCAGTGACCGACAGGGGAGTCGAAATGAGCAGTTCTTC
NA TRBD1 TRBJ2-7 14 TRBV25-1 CASSRTGGSYEQYF TGTGCCAGCAGCCGGACAGGGGGCTCCTACGAGCAGTACTTC
few NA TRBJ1-5 13 TRBV4-1 CASSQEERQPQHF TGCGCCAGCAGCCAAGAGGAGAGGCAGCCCCAGCATTTT
NA TRBD1 TRBJ1-1 12 TRBV29-1 CSVTGVGTEAFF TGCAGCGTGACAGGGGTAGGAACTGAAGCTTTCTTT
few NA TRBJ1-4 15 TRBV5-5 CASSLVPGEGEKLFF TGTGCCAGCAGCTTGGTACCGGGGGAAGGTGAAAAACTGTTTTTT
many TRBD2 TRBJ2-2 15 TRBV29-1 CSGQAAGGSTGELFF TGCAGCGGGCAAGCGGCGGGAGGGAGTACCGGGGAGCTGTTTTTT
NA TRBD1 TRBJ1-5 15 TRBV4-2 CASSPGDRENQPQHF TGTGCCAGCAGCCCCGGGGACAGGGAAAATCAGCCCCAGCATTTT
NA NA TRBJ2-1 16 TRBV7-2 CASSLVGGFTYNEQFF TGTGCCAGCAGCTTAGTCGGCGGATTTACCTACAATGAGCAGTTCTTC
once NA TRBJ2-5 14 TRBV7-9 CASSSSGFGTTQYF TGTGCCAGCAGCTCAAGTGGGTTTGGCACCACCCAGTACTTC
NA NA TRBJ2-2 16 TRBV18 CASSPQDSKNTGELFF TGTGCCAGCTCACCGCAGGACAGTAAGAACACCGGGGAGCTGTTTTTT
NA NA TRBJ1-2 13 TRBV15 CATSRDSVYGYTF TGTGCCACCAGCAGAGATAGCGTCTATGGCTACACCTTC
NA NA TRBJ2-5 15 TRBV7-2 CASSLRGRVRETQYF TGTGCCAGCAGCTTAAGGGGCAGGGTGAGAGAGACCCAGTACTTC
NA NA TRBJ1-2 10 TRBV29-1 CSAGRTGYTF TGCAGCGCCGGGAGGACTGGCTACACCTTC
NA TRBD2 TRBJ2-7 15 TRBV15 CATSQRLAAASEQYF TGTGCCACCAGCCAACGACTAGCGGCGGCTAGCGAGCAGTACTTC
NA NA TRBJ2-7 13 TRBV4-3 CASSQVRSYEQYF TGCGCCAGCAGCCAAGTACGCTCCTACGAGCAGTACTTC
NA NA TRBJ2-5 13 TRBV30 CAWSVGSLETQYF TGTGCCTGGAGTGTAGGGTCTTTAGAGACCCAGTACTTC
NA TRBD1 TRBJ2-1 13 TRBV5-4 CASSWDSYNEQFF TGTGCCAGCAGCTGGGACAGCTACAATGAGCAGTTCTTC
NA TRBD2 TRBJ2-3 16 TRBV7-2 CASSQPGGSWTDTQYF TGTGCCAGCAGTCAGCCGGGCGGGAGTTGGACAGATACGCAGTATTTT
NA NA TRBJ2-5 13 TRBV19 CASSIGPVETQYF TGTGCCAGTAGTATCGGACCCGTGGAGACCCAGTACTTC
few NA TRBJ1-4 13 TRBV29-1 CSVSQGIGEKLFF TGCAGCGTGTCGCAGGGGATAGGTGAAAAACTGTTTTTT
few NA TRBJ1-2 14 TRBV29-1 CSVGAGGPSNGYTF TGCAGCGTTGGAGCGGGGGGGCCCTCCAATGGCTACACCTTC
once NA TRBJ2-3 13 TRBV27 CASRMIASDTQYF TGTGCCAGCAGAATGATAGCGTCAGATACGCAGTATTTT
NA NA TRBJ1-5 14 TRBV7-2 CASSQSGPNQPQHF TGTGCCAGCAGCCAATCCGGGCCAAATCAGCCCCAGCATTTT
NA NA TRBJ2-6 15 TRBV2 CASSGDLSGANVLTF TGTGCCAGCAGTGGGGACTTATCTGGGGCCAACGTCCTGACTTTC
NA TRBD1 TRBJ2-3 13 TRBV28 CATWDSVGDTQYF TGTGCCACCTGGGACAGCGTCGGAGATACGCAGTATTTT
NA NA TRBJ1-6 15 TRBV7-2 CASSPARGRASPLHF TGTGCCAGCAGCCCAGCACGGGGCAGGGCTTCACCCCTCCACTTT
few NA TRBJ2-6 17 TRBV28 CASSSRGKGSGANVLTF TGTGCCAGCAGTTCCCGCGGGAAGGGGTCTGGGGCCAACGTCCTGACTTTC
few NA TRBJ2-7 12 TRBV4-1 CASSQPAQVQYF TGCGCCAGCAGCCAACCGGCACAGGTGCAGTACTTC
NA NA TRBJ2-5 15 TRBV15 CATSRDAAAFETQYF TGTGCCACCAGCAGAGATGCGGCAGCCTTTGAGACCCAGTACTTC
NA TRBD2 TRBJ2-3 18 TRBV30 CAWSVASGRHPSTDTQYF TGTGCCTGGAGTGTTGCTAGCGGGAGGCACCCTAGCACAGATACGCAGTATTTT
few NA TRBJ2-1 13 TRBV7-3 CASSPTARDQQFF TGTGCCAGCAGCCCGACCGCCCGGGACCAGCAGTTCTTC
NA NA TRBJ1-1 14 TRBV10-3 CAITGQSRPTEAFF TGTGCCATCACAGGTCAGTCGAGGCCCACTGAAGCTTTCTTT
NA NA TRBJ2-3 13 TRBV7-9 CASSLGREDTQYF TGTGCCAGCAGCTTAGGCAGGGAAGATACGCAGTATTTT
few TRBD1 TRBJ1-2 11 TRBV29-1 CSVWTGDGYTF TGCAGCGTTTGGACAGGCGATGGCTACACCTTC
few NA TRBJ2-1 13 TRBV29-1 CSGTTGWNNEQFF TGCAGCGGGACGACGGGGTGGAACAATGAGCAGTTCTTC
NA NA TRBJ2-3 15 TRBV5-1 CASSLQATTEDTQYF TGCGCCAGCAGCTTACAGGCGACGACGGAGGATACGCAGTATTTT
NA NA TRBJ2-1 16 TRBV18 CASSPLTPGLSNEQFF TGTGCCAGCTCACCACTTACCCCGGGACTTTCTAATGAGCAGTTCTTC
NA NA TRBJ1-2 15 TRBV5-4 CASSLAGDTNYGYTF TGTGCCAGCAGCTTGGCCGGGGACACTAACTATGGCTACACCTTC